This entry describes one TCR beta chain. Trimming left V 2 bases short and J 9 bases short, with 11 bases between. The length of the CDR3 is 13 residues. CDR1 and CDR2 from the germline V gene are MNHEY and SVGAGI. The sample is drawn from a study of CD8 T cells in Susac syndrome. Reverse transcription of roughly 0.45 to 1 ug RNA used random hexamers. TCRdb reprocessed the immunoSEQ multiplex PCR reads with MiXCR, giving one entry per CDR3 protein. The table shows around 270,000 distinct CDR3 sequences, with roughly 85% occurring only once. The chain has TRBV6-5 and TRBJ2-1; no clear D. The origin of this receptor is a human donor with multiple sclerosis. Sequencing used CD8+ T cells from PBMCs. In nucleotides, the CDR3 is TGTGCCAGCAGTTACGGACCGTCGAGTGAGCAGTTCTTC. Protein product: CASSYGPSSEQFF.